This T cell receptor beta chain was captured by sequencing in a study of T cells in Graves' hyperthyroidism and ophthalmopathy. Amplification of TCR beta CDR3 regions was performed using RNA transcripts as template. Carried out on the TCR CDR3, a first-round RT-PCR used the HTBI primer set. MiXCR was run by TCRdb on the multiplex PCR reads, yielding one entry per CDR3 protein. The sample consists of under 250,000 distinct CDR3 sequences, approximately 23% of them appearing once. Trimming took 4 bases from V and 2 from J, leaving 14 bases between them. Per the germline V gene, CDR1 is SGHAT and CDR2 is FQNNGV. This CDR3 contains 15 residues. Remarks on this clonotype: Its target is unknown.

Diagnostic assessment was based on clinical symptoms, serum thyroxine and TRAb, thyroid ultrasound and orbital computed tomography. Broader study findings: The blood repertoire included most of the expanded thyroid clonotypes above 0.001. The model made its ophthalmopathy prediction, and onset followed a median approximately six months later.

The source is a woman in her thirties or forties with Graves' ophthalmopathy. The chain couples TRBV11-2 to TRBJ1-1; maybe TRBD1 (6 bases). Sequencing was carried out using blood. DNA of the CDR3: TGTGCCAGCAGCTCACGGGGACACCTCAACACTGAAGCTTTCTTT. Translated, it gives CASSSRGHLNTEAFF.